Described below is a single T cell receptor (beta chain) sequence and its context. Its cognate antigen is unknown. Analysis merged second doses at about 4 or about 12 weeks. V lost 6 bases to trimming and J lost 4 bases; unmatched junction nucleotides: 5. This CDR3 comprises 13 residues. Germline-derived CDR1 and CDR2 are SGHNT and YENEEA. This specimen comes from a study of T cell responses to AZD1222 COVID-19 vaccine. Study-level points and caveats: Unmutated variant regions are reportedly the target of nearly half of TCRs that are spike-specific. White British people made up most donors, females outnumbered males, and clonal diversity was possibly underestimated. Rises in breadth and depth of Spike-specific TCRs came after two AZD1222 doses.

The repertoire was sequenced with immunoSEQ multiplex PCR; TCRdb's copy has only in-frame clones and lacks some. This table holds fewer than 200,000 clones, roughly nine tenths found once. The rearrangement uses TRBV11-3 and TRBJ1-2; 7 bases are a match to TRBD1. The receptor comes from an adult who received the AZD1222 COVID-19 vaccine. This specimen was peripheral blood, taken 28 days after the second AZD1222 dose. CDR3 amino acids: CASSPGGLYGYTF. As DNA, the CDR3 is TGTGCCAGCAGTCCAGGGGGGCTCTATGGCTACACCTTC.